These T cell receptor beta chains were read from a single sample in a study of blood T cell repertoires in COVID-19. Sequenced by immunoSEQ multiplex PCR; TCRdb stores in-frame clones only, minus some. The sample consists of some 270,000 clones, about nine tenths of them appearing once. Specimen: peripheral blood. Receptors were obtained from a man in his forties or fifties with acute or convalescent COVID-19. Each CDR3 is given with its conserved first and last residue. Fields, in order: V gene, D gene, J gene, clone size, CDR3 DNA, CDR3 protein. A D gene is named only where the DNA matches it firmly. The size of a clone is reported for some rows only, either as once, few or many, or as a class for expanded clones.

>TRBV3-1/TRBV3-2|-|TRBJ2-5|-
TGTGCCAGCAGCCAAGGGGAGCGAGAGACCCAGTACTTC
CASSQGERETQYF
>TRBV27|TRBD1|TRBJ2-7|-
TGTGCCAGCAGCTTTAATGGACAGGGGGGCCCCTACGAGCAGTACTTC
CASSFNGQGGPYEQYF
>TRBV18|-|TRBJ1-4|-
TGTGCCAGCTCGGAGGGAGTGAAAAAACTGTTTTTT
CASSEGVKKLFF
>TRBV6-4|TRBD2|TRBJ2-5|-
TGTGCCAGCAGCCCCCACCCTCCGGGGACTAGCGAGGCCCAAGAGACCCAGTACTTC
CASSPHPPGTSEAQETQYF
>TRBV30|-|TRBJ1-1|-
TGTGCCTGGGGATGGGCGGGAAACACTGAAGCTTTCTTT
CAWGWAGNTEAFF
>TRBV2|TRBD1|TRBJ2-7|once
TGTGCCAGCCGGGACAGGTACTACGAGCAGTACTTC
CASRDRYYEQYF
>TRBV2|-|TRBJ1-1|-
TGTGCCAGTTCCCAGGTGGGGGCCACTGAAGCTTTCTTT
CASSQVGATEAFF
>TRBV14|-|TRBJ1-6|-
TGTGCCAGCAGCCAGGGGGGAGGTGATTCACCCCTCCACTTT
CASSQGGGDSPLHF
>TRBV9|-|TRBJ2-5|-
TGTGCCAGCAGCCCGACTACCCAAGAGACCCAGTACTTC
CASSPTTQETQYF
>TRBV14|-|TRBJ2-7|-
TGTGCCAGCAGCAAAGGGCCTTACGAGCAGTACTTC
CASSKGPYEQYF
>TRBV7-2|TRBD1|TRBJ1-1|few
TGTGCCAGCAGGAATCTTTGGGACAGGGGGCGGGAGAACACTGAAGCTTTCTTT
CASRNLWDRGRENTEAFF
>TRBV5-1|TRBD2|TRBJ2-1|-
TGCGCCAGCAGCTTTGGGACTAGCGGGGGGCATGAGCAGTTCTTC
CASSFGTSGGHEQFF
>TRBV19|-|TRBJ1-1|-
TGTGCCAGTAGGACACAGGGAAACACTGAAGCTTTCTTT
CASRTQGNTEAFF
>TRBV24-1|-|TRBJ2-1|-
TGTGCCACCAGTGATTATATTAAGCAGGGGGAGGACCATGAGCAGTTCTTC
CATSDYIKQGEDHEQFF
>TRBV5-1|-|TRBJ2-7|-
TGCGCCAGCAGCTTGGTACAGGGCTCCTACGAGCAGTACTTC
CASSLVQGSYEQYF
>TRBV11-2|-|TRBJ2-3|-
TGTGCCAGCAGCTTAAACAGGGTTTCGGATACGCAGTATTTT
CASSLNRVSDTQYF
>TRBV5-6|TRBD1|TRBJ1-1|-
TGTGCCAGCAGCCTGACAGGGGGCTCGAACACTGAAGCTTTCTTT
CASSLTGGSNTEAFF
>TRBV5-1|-|TRBJ1-1|-
TGCGCCAGCAGCGGACAGTCCCTGGGCACTGAAGCTTTCTTT
CASSGQSLGTEAFF
>TRBV4-1|TRBD1|TRBJ1-2|-
TGCGCCAGCAGCCAAGAAAGGACAGGGGGTTCGGGCACCTTC
CASSQERTGGSGTF
>TRBV21-1|-|TRBJ1-2|-
TGTGCCAGCAGCAAAGGGGCGGACTGCTATGGCTACACCTTC
CASSKGADCYGYTF
>TRBV7-2|-|TRBJ1-2|-
TGTGCCAGCAGCCCCAACGTCCGGGGGGCGGTCTATGGCTACACCTTC
CASSPNVRGAVYGYTF
>TRBV2|TRBD1|TRBJ1-6|-
TGTGCCAGCCGGGACAGTTCGGGATCACCCCTCCACTTT
CASRDSSGSPLHF
>TRBV5-6|TRBD2|TRBJ2-1|-
TGTGCCAGCAGCTTGACTAGCGGGGGGAGCTCCTACAATGAGCAGTTCTTC
CASSLTSGGSSYNEQFF
>TRBV19|-|TRBJ1-4|-
TGTGCCAGTAGTACACAGGGTAATGAAAAACTGTTTTTT
CASSTQGNEKLFF
>TRBV6-5|TRBD2|TRBJ2-2|-
TGTGCCAGCACGGAGCGGGGGCCCGGGGAGCTGTTTTTT
CASTERGPGELFF
>TRBV14|TRBD1|TRBJ2-7|-
TGTGCCAGCAGCCGAGGGGGTGGGACAGGGGCCTACGAGCAGTACTTC
CASSRGGGTGAYEQYF
>TRBV12-3/TRBV12-4|TRBD1|TRBJ1-1|-
TGTGCCAGCAGCCAGGGGGGAAAAACTGAAGCTTTCTTT
CASSQGGKTEAFF
>TRBV7-6|-|TRBJ2-5|-
TGTGCCAGCAGCCCCCCCGGGGGGCGGGAGACCCAGTACTTC
CASSPPGGRETQYF